The 18 T cell receptor beta chains below were found in one sample sequenced in a study of shared T cell receptors in the human thymus. Assay: immunoSEQ multiplex PCR; the TCRdb copy retains only in-frame clones and omits some. The table includes more than 550,000 clones, about 89% detected once. Separately, the same data were catalogued under a study of human thymus T cells.

What was sequenced was thymocytes. These receptor sequences come from a boy under three years old with a congenital heart defect.

The rearrangement uses TRBV4-3 and TRBJ2-1; D not certain. This CDR3 is built from 14 residues. Germline V gene data show CDR1 as LGHNA and CDR2 as YSLEER. The V gene lost 4 bases and the J gene lost 5 bases, with 12 bases spanning the gap. The CDR3 sequence: CASSPQEKDNEQFF. Here the CDR3 DNA reads TGCGCCAGCAGCCCTCAGGAAAAGGACAATGAGCAGTTCTTC.

The CDR3 reads CASSATGESPLHF. The CDR3 DNA is TGTGCCAGCAGCGCCACAGGGGAGTCACCCCTCCACTTT. The J gene is TRBJ1-6, the V gene TRBV11-3, with 7 nucleotides matching TRBD1. The ends lost 5 bases at V and 10 bases at J; junction bases unmatched: 5. Per the germline V gene, CDR1 is SGHNT and CDR2 is YENEEA. The CDR3 spans 13 residues.

This chain links TRBV7-9 with TRBJ2-7; 7 bases are shared with TRBD2. J was trimmed by 0 bases and V by 5 bases; bases with no gene match: 13. CDR3 size: 17 residues. Germline lookup yields CDR1 SEHNR and CDR2 FQNEAQ (reference sequence). This CDR3 reads CASSHDSAAGSSYEQYF. The DNA of the CDR3 is TGTGCCAGCAGCCACGACTCAGCAGCGGGGAGCTCCTACGAGCAGTACTTC.

The chain has TRBV15 and TRBJ2-7, with TRBD2 matching 9 bases. The CDR3 extends over 16 amino acids. Unmatched junction bases numbered 8, after V lost 1 base and J lost 4 bases. The germline V gene encodes CDR1 LNHNV and CDR2 YYDKDF (reference sequence). CDR3 sequence: CATSRVRLAEGYEQYF. The CDR3 DNA follows: TGTGCCACCAGCAGAGTCCGACTAGCGGAGGGGTACGAGCAGTACTTC.

The V gene is TRBV28, the J gene TRBJ2-3, with TRBD2 identical over 10 bases. The CDR3 contains 19 residues. Germline V gene sequence: CDR1 MDHEN, CDR2 SYDVKM. The trim removed 3 bases at V and 2 bases at J, leaving 14 bases unmatched. The CDR3 is CASSFRLAGASPYTDTQYF. CDR3 nucleotide sequence: TGTGCCAGCAGTTTCCGTCTAGCGGGGGCCTCACCCTACACAGATACGCAGTATTTT.

CDR3 region: CAISDQPMTGPGYTF. The DNA of the CDR3 is TGTGCCATCAGTGACCAACCGATGACAGGGCCTGGCTACACCTTC. V is TRBV10-3 and J is TRBJ1-2, with 7 bases matching TRBD1. The J segment lost 7 bases and the V segment lost 3 bases, leaving 11 bases of the junction unmatched. Per the germline V gene, CDR1 is ENHRY and CDR2 is SYGVKD. The CDR3 contains 15 residues.

The rearrangement uses TRBV12-5 and TRBJ1-2, with a tentative D call TRBD1 (5 bases). Trimming pared 2 bases from V and 1 base from J, leaving 14 bases between. Germline V lookup: CDR1 LGHNT, CDR2 FRNRAP. There are 16 residues in the CDR3. For the CDR3, the DNA is TGTGCTAGTGGTTTGAAACGGCAGGGAGGTAACTATGGCTACACCTTC. Its translation is CASGLKRQGGNYGYTF.

This sequence joins TRBV27 and TRBJ2-1, with 8 positions matching TRBD2. The CDR3 is 16 residues long. After removal of 5 bases from V and 2 bases from J, the junction contained 8 bases not matched to a gene. Germline lookup yields CDR1 MNHEY and CDR2 SMNVEV (reference sequence). The DNA for the CDR3 is TGTGCCAGCAGTCCCCTTAGCGGGGCCCCCTACAATGAGCAGTTCTTC. Its protein product is CASSPLSGAPYNEQFF.

This rearrangement joins TRBV6-5 to TRBJ2-1; unclear D gene. CDR1 and CDR2 from the germline V gene are MNHEY and SVGAGI. The CDR3 is 13 residues long. Trimming took off 0 bases at V and 7 bases at J, with 7 bases between the two ends. The CDR3: CASSYSRSNEQFF. The CDR3 DNA is TGTGCCAGCAGTTACTCGAGGTCAAATGAGCAGTTCTTC.

The chain combines TRBV14 with TRBJ1-2; D possibly corresponds to TRBD1 (6 bases). The germline gives CDR1 SGHDN, CDR2 FVKESK. This CDR3 spans 15 amino acids. V was trimmed by 2 bases and J by 4 bases, leaving 14 bases between them. CDR3 in amino acids: CASSQPLGGAYGYTF. Written as DNA, the CDR3 is TGTGCCAGCAGCCAACCATTAGGGGGGGCCTATGGCTACACCTTC.

The CDR3 DNA reads as TGTGCCAGCAGCCCCACCGCGGGATCGGACACTGAAGCTTTCTTT. Amino acids: CASSPTAGSDTEAFF. The chain uses TRBV7-2 and TRBJ1-1; D ambiguous. The CDR3 length is 15 residues. CDR1 SGHTA and CDR2 FQGNSA come from the germline V gene. V was cut by 5 bases and J by 3 bases, with 16 bases left in between.

This chain joins TRBV27 and TRBJ2-7; no definite D call. The CDR3 runs 12 residues. V was trimmed by 4 bases and J by 2 bases, leaving 6 bases between them. The germline V gene encodes CDR1 MNHEY and CDR2 SMNVEV (reference sequence). CDR3 DNA: TGTGCCAGCAGTTCGGGTGCCTACGAGCAGTACTTC. As protein: CASSSGAYEQYF.

The rearrangement uses TRBV27 and TRBJ1-2, with 9 bases that match TRBD1. There are 15 residues in the CDR3. CDR1 MNHEY and CDR2 SMNVEV come from the germline V gene (reference sequence). V trimming: 2 bases; J trimming: 3 bases; junction bases outside the gene matches: 4. The CDR3 reads CASSLGGTGHYGYTF. As DNA, the CDR3 is TGTGCCAGCAGTTTAGGCGGGACAGGGCACTATGGCTACACCTTC.

This chain connects TRBV9 to TRBJ2-1; D perhaps matches TRBD2 (5 bases). V was trimmed by 0 bases and J by 5 bases, leaving 15 bases between them. The CDR3 runs to 16 residues. The germline CDR1 and CDR2 sequences are SGDLS and YYNGEE. In DNA, the CDR3 is TGTGCCAGCAGCGTAGGGTTTAGCGAGGAAAACAATGAGCAGTTCTTC. It translates to CASSVGFSEENNEQFF.

V gene TRBV19 combines with J gene TRBJ1-2; D is ambiguous. V shed 4 bases and J shed 0 bases, with 18 bases lying between them. The CDR3 is made up of 17 amino acids. Germline V gives CDR1 LNHDA, CDR2 SQIVND (reference sequence). The CDR3 protein is CASSRRVLPGTNYGYTF. The CDR3 bases are TGTGCCAGTAGTAGGAGGGTATTACCCGGAACTAACTATGGCTACACCTTC. Using reference TRBV19 and TRBJ1-2 for the parts outside the CDR3, the full variable domain is DGGITQSPKYLFRKEGQNVTLSCEQNLNHDAMYWYRQDPGQGLRLIYYSQIVNDFQKGDIAEGYSVSREKKESFPLTVTSAQKNPTAFYLCASSRRVLPGTNYGYTFGSGTRLTVV.

The rearrangement uses TRBV4-1 and TRBJ2-3; 10 nucleotides align to TRBD2. J gave up 14 bases and V 2 bases, and 10 bases lay outside the gene matches. Per the germline V gene, CDR1 is MGHRA and CDR2 is YSYEKL. This CDR3 contains 14 residues. CDR3 loop: CASSQTTSGTGVYF. The CDR3 DNA follows: TGCGCCAGCAGCCAAACTACTAGCGGGACGGGGGTGTATTTT.

This rearrangement joins TRBV30 to TRBJ2-6; 9 bases match TRBD2. CDR1 is GTSNPN, CDR2 SVGIG, per germline (reference sequence). V was pared by 0 bases and J by 0 bases, with 3 bases of the junction left unmatched. CDR3 length equals 17 residues. The CDR3 loop reads CAWSVYSGGSGANVLTF. Here the CDR3 DNA reads TGTGCCTGGAGTGTATATAGCGGGGGCTCTGGGGCCAACGTCCTGACTTTC. Filled out from reference TRBV30 and TRBJ2-6, the complete variable domain reads SQTIHQWPATLVQPVGSPLSLECTVEGTSNPNLYWYRQAAGRGLQLLFYSVGIGQISSEVPQNLSASRPQDRQFILSSKKLLLSDSGFYLCAWSVYSGGSGANVLTFGAGSRLTVL.

This clone was seen more than once but under ten times. The chain combines TRBV27 with TRBJ2-3; 12 bases line up with TRBD2. The V segment lost 5 bases and the J segment 0 bases; nucleotides outside the gene matches: 12. This CDR3 is 19 amino acids long. Germline CDR1 is MNHEY and CDR2 is SMNVEV (reference sequence). The CDR3 spells CASSPQTFGTSGSTDTQYF. The DNA of the CDR3 is TGTGCCAGCAGTCCTCAAACGTTCGGGACTAGCGGGAGCACAGATACGCAGTATTTT.